This T cell receptor (beta chain) was retrieved from a study of T-cell reconstitution after alpha-beta-depleted transplantation in children. Overall study findings and caveats: After one year, T-cell counts and TCRbeta diversity mostly came from new T cells. Expanded graft clones numbering several hundred reportedly gave rise to alpha-beta T cells about two months after transplant. After transplant, high TCRbeta diversity at day 60 in some patients arose from surviving recipient T cells and thymic progenitors.

The germline gives CDR1 DFQATT, CDR2 SNEGSKA (reference sequence). V trimming: 4 bases; J trimming: 3 bases; junction bases outside the gene matches: 6. The CDR3 totals 14 residues. As it was prepared, the TCRbeta library received unique molecular identifiers. TCRdb itself ran the PCR reads through MiXCR, one entry per CDR3 protein. The sample lists about 290,000 distinct CDR3 sequences, 6.5% to 9% occurring once. In its sample, this clonotype was seen many times. The antigen is unknown. The source was peripheral blood, collected 360 days after TCRalphabeta/CD19-depleted stem cell transplant. J is TRBJ2-7 and V is TRBV20-1, with 10 bases aligning to TRBD1. The TCR originated in a female patient aged 2-15 years who had a stem cell transplant for Fanconi anemia, so the T cells may come from the graft donor. The CDR3 DNA reads as TGCAGTGCTAAAGGGACAGGGGAAGTCTACGAGCAGTACTTC. Residues: CSAKGTGEVYEQYF.